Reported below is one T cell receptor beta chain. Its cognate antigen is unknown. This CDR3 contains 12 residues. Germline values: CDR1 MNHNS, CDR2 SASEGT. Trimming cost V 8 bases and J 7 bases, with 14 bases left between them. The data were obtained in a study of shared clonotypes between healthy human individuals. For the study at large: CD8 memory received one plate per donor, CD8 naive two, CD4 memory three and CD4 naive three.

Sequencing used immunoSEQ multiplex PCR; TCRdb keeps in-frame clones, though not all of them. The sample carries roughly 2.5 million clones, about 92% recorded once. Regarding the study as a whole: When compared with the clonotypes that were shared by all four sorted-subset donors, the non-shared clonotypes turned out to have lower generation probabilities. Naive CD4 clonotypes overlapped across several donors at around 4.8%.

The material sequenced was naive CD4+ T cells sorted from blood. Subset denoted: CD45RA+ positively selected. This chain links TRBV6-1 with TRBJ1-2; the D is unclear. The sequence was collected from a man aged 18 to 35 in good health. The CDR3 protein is CASGPEGRGYTF. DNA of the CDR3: TGTGCCAGCGGACCGGAGGGTCGTGGCTACACCTTC.